This is a list of T cell receptor beta chains from one sample in a study of cytomegalovirus exposure and HLA in healthy donors. Libraries were prepared by immunoSEQ multiplex PCR; TCRdb keeps only in-frame clonotypes and omits some of them. In total, the table holds some 67,000 clones. Sequencing input: PBMCs. Receptor source: a woman in her 30s in good health and CMV-seronegative. Both conserved end residues are part of each CDR3. D genes are given only for firm matches.

. TRBJ2-1 TRBV9 TGTGCCAGCAATCATGATGAGCAGTTCTTC CASNHDEQFF
TRBD1 TRBJ1-6 TRBV19 TGTGCCAGTACCCTTACAGGGGGGAATTCACCCCTCCACTTT CASTLTGGNSPLHF
. TRBJ2-1 TRBV27 TGTGCCAGCAGTCCGCTAGTCCAGGGCTCCCCCTACAATGAGCAGTTCTTC CASSPLVQGSPYNEQFF
. TRBJ1-3 TRBV7-7 TGTGCTAGCAGCCCCGGGAGGGTCTCTGGAAACACCATATATTTT CASSPGRVSGNTIYF
. TRBJ1-4 TRBV30 TGTGCCTGGAGAGTCGGGCAGGGAGGGAAACTGTTTTTT CAWRVGQGGKLFF
TRBD2 TRBJ2-6 TRBV5-6 TGTGCCAGCAGCTGGGGGGGTAGCGGGAGGCCCAGCGTCCTGACTTTC CASSWGGSGRPSVLTF
TRBD1 TRBJ2-7 TRBV29-1 TGCAGCGCTAGGGGGCCGGGCGAGCAGTACTTC CSARGPGEQYF
TRBD1 TRBJ1-2 TRBV10-3 TGTGCCATCCAGGGGGATAACTATGGCTACACCTTC CAIQGDNYGYTF
. TRBJ1-1 TRBV5-4 TGTGCCAGCAGCTTTCAGGTGAACACTGAAGCTTTCTTT CASSFQVNTEAFF
TRBD2 TRBJ2-7 TRBV10-3 TGTGCCATCAGTGAGTCCCAGCTAGCGCGGGGGAGCGAGCAGTACTTC CAISESQLARGSEQYF
TRBD1 TRBJ2-3 TRBV10-1 TGCGCCAGCAGCGACCCGGGGGGACAGGGGTCCGATACGCAGTATTTT CASSDPGGQGSDTQYF
. TRBJ2-1 TRBV6-4 TGTGCCAGCAGTAGACAACAGGGTCGCCATGAGCAGTTCTTC CASSRQQGRHEQFF